This TCR beta chain was documented in a study of blood T cell repertoires in COVID-19. Study at large: Acute and convalescent COVID-19 specimens originated in the United States, Italy and Spain.

Adults between roughly 18 and 95 years of age took part from fewer than 30 US areas. Which cohort a participant joined came from the clinical history participants gave. Recovered Cohort 3 donors showed two negative PCRs, clearance, or symptom resolution. The CDR3 spans 16 residues. V dropped 3 bases and J dropped 3; count of bases not matched to a gene: 9. Germline V gene lookup returns CDR1 SGHDT and CDR2 YYEEEE. Here immunoSEQ multiplex PCR was the method, and the copy in TCRdb shows in-frame clones only, minus some. The sample includes under 300,000 clones, over 75% of them seen just once. This clone appeared once.

The receptor was isolated from a young man who had recovered from COVID-19. V is TRBV5-6 and J is TRBJ1-2; 9 nucleotides line up with TRBD1. Sequencing was done on a sample of PBMCs or T cells enriched from blood (not recorded which). CDR3 DNA sequence: TGTGCCAGCAGCTCTCCGACAGGGGGGACCGACTATGGCTACACCTTC. Translation: CASSSPTGGTDYGYTF.